Listed below are T cell receptor beta chains from one sample, sequenced in a study of CD8 T cells in ankylosing spondylitis. TCRdb processed the 5' RACE reads anew with MiXCR; each CDR3 protein has one entry. This sample yields under 850,000 distinct CDR3 sequences, of which roughly 19% are seen a single time; approximately 18% belongs to the top ten. Sequencing was carried out using blood, either unsorted or a sorted T cell fraction (not recorded which). The receptors derive from a male donor with ankylosing spondylitis. The CDR3 runs from the conserved cysteine through the conserved F or W. A D gene is named only where the DNA matches it firmly. Rows give clone size only sometimes, using once, few, many, or a class for an expanded clone.

-	TRBV15	TRBJ2-3	-	TGTGCCACCAGCAGAGAATACGGGCGCGGCACAGATACGCAGTATTTT	CATSREYGRGTDTQYF
-	TRBV27	TRBJ2-1	few	TGTGCCAGCAGCATTAAGACAGGAGGCAATGAGCAGTTCTTC	CASSIKTGGNEQFF
-	TRBV11-3	TRBJ2-1	few	TGTGCCAGCAGCTCGATTCGGTCCCGGGAGCAGTTCTTC	CASSSIRSREQFF
-	TRBV6-5	TRBJ1-2	few	TGTGCCAGCAGTTACGAGGCAGGGATCAACGGCTACACCTTC	CASSYEAGINGYTF
TRBD2	TRBV25-1	TRBJ2-7	-	TGTGCCAGCAGTTTTGGGAGCGGGAGGACGTACGAGCAGTACTTC	CASSFGSGRTYEQYF
-	TRBV4-1	TRBJ2-2	-	TGCGCCAGCAGCCAAGATAAGGGGGTAAAGACCGGGGAGCTGTTTTTT	CASSQDKGVKTGELFF
-	TRBV4-2	TRBJ1-1	-	TGTGCCAGCAGCCACGATAGGGGGGGCACTGAAGCTTTCTTT	CASSHDRGGTEAFF
TRBD2	TRBV7-3	TRBJ2-3	once	TGTGCCAGCACCCTCGGGGGGGGTGGGGCAGATACGCAGTATTTT	CASTLGGGGADTQYF
TRBD2	TRBV7-3	TRBJ2-2	-	TGTGCCAGCAGCTTGGCCGGGACTAGAGTTCCCGGGGAGCTGTTTTTT	CASSLAGTRVPGELFF
-	TRBV15	TRBJ1-3	few	TGTGCCACCAGCAGAGAGGTCAGCCTAGGAAACACCATATATTTT	CATSREVSLGNTIYF
-	TRBV6-9	TRBJ1-4	few	TGTGCCAGCCGTGACAGACTTGAAAAACTGTTTTTT	CASRDRLEKLFF
-	TRBV4-1	TRBJ1-5	-	TGCGCCAGCAGCCAGGGCCGGGACAAAAATCAGCCCCAGCATTTT	CASSQGRDKNQPQHF
TRBD2	TRBV20-1	TRBJ2-7	-	TGCAGTGCTAGTAGCGCACTAGCGAGTAGCTCCTACGAGCAGTACTTC	CSASSALASSSYEQYF
TRBD1	TRBV12-3/TRBV12-4	TRBJ2-7	-	TGTGCCAGCAGTTTAAAAGGGACAGGTCCCTACGAGCAGTACTTC	CASSLKGTGPYEQYF
TRBD2	TRBV4-1	TRBJ2-7	few	TGCGCCAGCAGCCAAGTAACGGGGACTAGCGGGGCCTACGAGCAGTACTTC	CASSQVTGTSGAYEQYF
-	TRBV30	TRBJ2-1	few	TGTGCCTGGGGGTCCAAATTAAGCTCCTACAATGAGCAGTTCTTC	CAWGSKLSSYNEQFF
TRBD1	TRBV7-9	TRBJ1-2	-	TGTGCCAGCAGCTCATCGGACAGGGGGCATCCCTATGGCTACACCTTC	CASSSSDRGHPYGYTF